This T cell receptor beta chain was captured in a study of blood T cell repertoires in COVID-19. Germline CDR1 LGHDT, CDR2 YNNKEL (reference sequence). Trimming left V 4 bases short and J 2 bases short, with 12 bases between. The CDR3 contains 15 residues. This table comes from immunoSEQ multiplex PCR, and its TCRdb copy is limited to in-frame clones, with some not included. The sample carries 250,000 or so clones, 83% recorded once. This clonotype was obtained from a human donor in a cohort sampled during active COVID-19. This chain links TRBV3-1 (or the pseudogene TRBV3-2) with TRBJ1-5, with a weak D call TRBD1 (6 bases). The sample was peripheral blood. The CDR3 protein is CASSRGGDGNQPQHF. DNA for the CDR3: TGTGCCAGCAGCCGAGGGGGAGATGGCAATCAGCCCCAGCATTTT.